Listed below are T cell receptor beta chains from one sample, sequenced in a study of CD8 T cells in ankylosing spondylitis. One entry per CDR3 protein, called by TCRdb with MiXCR from the 5' RACE reads. This table holds fewer than 450,000 distinct CDR3 sequences, under 20% found once. The sequenced material came from blood, either unsorted or a sorted T cell fraction (not recorded which). The receptors originated from a male donor with ankylosing spondylitis. Each CDR3 is given with its conserved first and last residue. The order of the fields is J gene, V gene, D gene, clone size, CDR3 DNA, CDR3 protein. The D gene is left open where the match is weak. Expanded clones get a size class; other rows say once, few or many, or leave the size out.

>TRBJ2-3|TRBV7-2|TRBD2|.
TGTGCCAGCAGCTCCCGGAGCGGGGCAGATACGCAGTATTTT
CASSSRSGADTQYF
>TRBJ1-1|TRBV20-1|.|few
TGCAGTGCTTCCGGTGGGGGTAACACTGAAGCTTTCTTT
CSASGGGNTEAFF
>TRBJ2-1|TRBV12-3/TRBV12-4|.|many
TGTGCCAGCAGTCCCCGACTGGTAGACAATGAGCAGTTCTTC
CASSPRLVDNEQFF
>TRBJ2-5|TRBV24-1|TRBD1|few
TGTGCCACCAGTGACCCGGGACAGGGTGTAAGAGAGACCCAGTACTTC
CATSDPGQGVRETQYF
>TRBJ2-1|TRBV20-1|.|few
TGCAGTGCTCATAGAGGGGACCAGAAGGGAAATGAGCAGTTCTTC
CSAHRGDQKGNEQFF
>TRBJ1-5|TRBV20-1|.|few
TGCAGTGCTAGACAGGTGGGCGGTCAGCCCCAGCATTTT
CSARQVGGQPQHF
>TRBJ2-1|TRBV7-8|TRBD1|.
TGTGCCAGCAGCACCGGGACAGGGTTGTTCCATGAGCAGTTCTTC
CASSTGTGLFHEQFF
>TRBJ2-7|TRBV29-1|TRBD1|many
TGCAGCGCCGCCGGGACAGGGCTCCACGAGCAGTACTTC
CSAAGTGLHEQYF
>TRBJ2-3|TRBV29-1|.|.
TGCAGCGTTCAGGGGAAAAGGTCTGGTACGCAGTATTTT
CSVQGKRSGTQYF
>TRBJ2-7|TRBV5-1|TRBD1|.
TGCGCCAGCAAAGCACAGGGGACAACCTACGAGCAGTACTTC
CASKAQGTTYEQYF
>TRBJ2-2|TRBV6-2/TRBV6-3|.|few
TGTGCCAGCAGCCATGACCGCACCGGGGAGCTGTTTTTT
CASSHDRTGELFF
>TRBJ1-3|TRBV7-9|.|few
TGTGCCAGTACAACAGGCTACTCTGGAAACACCATATATTTT
CASTTGYSGNTIYF
>TRBJ2-7|TRBV7-6|.|.
TGTGCCAGCAGCTTAGCGCGCGGGGAGGAGGGGTACGAGCAGTACTTC
CASSLARGEEGYEQYF
>TRBJ2-7|TRBV3-1|.|.
TGTGCCAGCAGCCAAGAGGAGCTGGGTCGGTACGAGCAGTACTTC
CASSQEELGRYEQYF
>TRBJ2-2|TRBV20-1|TRBD2|.
TGCAGTGCTAGAGGTCAGAACTTTACTCTAGCGGGATGGAACACCGGGGAGCTGTTTTTT
CSARGQNFTLAGWNTGELFF
>TRBJ2-7|TRBV4-3|.|.
TGCGCCAGCAGCCAAGGGAGAAGCGGCTACGAGCAGTACTTC
CASSQGRSGYEQYF
>TRBJ2-2|TRBV18|TRBD1|few
TGTGCCAGCTCACGAGCAGGGGGCCGGAACACCGGGGAGCTGTTTTTT
CASSRAGGRNTGELFF
>TRBJ1-2|TRBV15|.|.
TGTGCCACCAGCAGAGAGGAGTTACATGGCTACACCTTC
CATSREELHGYTF
>TRBJ2-1|TRBV20-1|.|few
TGCAGTGCTAGAGTCTTGGGCGGGACACCATACAATGAGCAGTTCTTC
CSARVLGGTPYNEQFF
>TRBJ2-1|TRBV6-1|TRBD1|few
TGTGCCAGCAGTACCGCCGGGACAGGGACCAATGAGCAGTTCTTC
CASSTAGTGTNEQFF
>TRBJ1-2|TRBV28|.|few
TGTGCCAGCAGACAGACAGTCTACTATGGCTACACCTTC
CASRQTVYYGYTF
>TRBJ2-7|TRBV5-1|TRBD1|.
TGCGCCAGCAGCCGACAGGGATCGAACGAGCAGTACTTC
CASSRQGSNEQYF
>TRBJ2-5|TRBV5-1|TRBD1|few
TGCGCCAGCAGCTTGGTGGACAGGGGCCAAGAGACCCAGTACTTC
CASSLVDRGQETQYF
>TRBJ2-7|TRBV2|.|.
TGTGCCAGCAGTGAGCCGCCAGGGGTGTACGAGCAGTACTTC
CASSEPPGVYEQYF
>TRBJ1-1|TRBV5-1|TRBD1|few
TGCGCCAGCAGCCGGGGACAGGCAAACACTGAAGCTTTCTTT
CASSRGQANTEAFF
>TRBJ2-1|TRBV5-4|TRBD2|.
TGTGCCAGCAGCTTAACTAGCGGGAGTTGGGATGAGCAGTTCTTC
CASSLTSGSWDEQFF
>TRBJ1-5|TRBV30|.|few
TGTGCCTGGAGCGCGCAGGGAACGGGAAATCAGCCCCAGCATTTT
CAWSAQGTGNQPQHF
>TRBJ2-2|TRBV5-1|.|.
TGCGCCAGCAGCTATACAGGGATCGGGGAGCTGTTTTTT
CASSYTGIGELFF
>TRBJ1-5|TRBV5-3|.|.
TGTGCCAGAAGCCAGAACCTTCCCCAGCATTTT
CARSQNLPQHF
>TRBJ1-2|TRBV9|TRBD1|few
TGTGCCAGCAGCGTAGAGGCAGGGGGCGCCGTCTATGGCTACACCTTC
CASSVEAGGAVYGYTF
>TRBJ2-3|TRBV5-1|.|.
TGCGCCACCAGGCTCGAGACTAGCACAGATACGCAGTATTTT
CATRLETSTDTQYF
>TRBJ2-3|TRBV12-3/TRBV12-4|TRBD2|many
TGTGCCAGCAGTTTAGGCGCGGGGGGGGCAGATACGCAGTATTTT
CASSLGAGGADTQYF
>TRBJ2-5|TRBV2|TRBD2|.
TGTGCCAGCATGGGTCTAGCGGTACCTGAGACCCAGTACTTC
CASMGLAVPETQYF
>TRBJ2-2|TRBV5-1|.|.
TGCGCCAGCAGCTTGTTCGTGGGCACCGGGGAGCTGTTTTTT
CASSLFVGTGELFF
>TRBJ2-5|TRBV5-1|.|few
TGCGCCAGCAGCTTCGTAGGGGCGGGTGAGACCCAGTACTTC
CASSFVGAGETQYF
>TRBJ2-1|TRBV11-2|TRBD2|many
TGTGCCAGCAGCCTCCAGACTAGCTCACCCTACAATGAGCAGTTCTTC
CASSLQTSSPYNEQFF
>TRBJ1-2|TRBV12-3/TRBV12-4|.|few
TGTGCCAGCAGCCCAACTAGTTCAGGGTATGGCTACACCTTC
CASSPTSSGYGYTF
>TRBJ2-6|TRBV9|.|.
TGTGCCAGCAGCGTAGCTTCCGGGGCCAACGTCCTGACTTTC
CASSVASGANVLTF
>TRBJ1-6|TRBV5-1|TRBD1|many
TGCGCCAGCAGCTTGGATCCGGGGACAGGGGAGTCACCCCTCCACTTT
CASSLDPGTGESPLHF
>TRBJ1-4|TRBV19|.|.
TGTGCCAGTAGGGGGCCCGACGGGAAACTGTTTTTT
CASRGPDGKLFF
>TRBJ1-6|TRBV20-1|.|few
TGCAGTGCTAGAGAACGGGTGAGCTCCTATAATTCACCCCTCCACTTT
CSARERVSSYNSPLHF
>TRBJ1-1|TRBV15|.|few
TGTGCCACCAGCAGAGATTGGTCGGTCACTGAAGCTTTCTTT
CATSRDWSVTEAFF
>TRBJ2-1|TRBV2|TRBD2|.
TGTGCCAGCAGGACTAGCGGGGGGCCTTACAATGAGCAGTTCTTC
CASRTSGGPYNEQFF
>TRBJ2-3|TRBV19|TRBD2|.
TGTGCCAGTAGTACGACTAGCGGGCGCACAGATACGCAGTATTTT
CASSTTSGRTDTQYF